The clone carrying this TCR beta chain came up once. The antigen is not known. TCRdb keeps only in-frame clones here, not all; method: immunoSEQ multiplex PCR. The table includes thousands of clones, roughly 78% detected once. The time point: proximal margin of the surgical specimen (macroscopically non-inflamed). This entry comes from a study of T cell repertoires in ileal Crohn's disease. Turning to the study itself: Median disease duration was 7.9 years; around 35% smoked at surgery. Thiopurines (about twelve) or anti-TNF agents (approximately 20) were given postoperatively to about half.

Notes on the study in general: High-frequency clones were more common in sorted CD8 than CD4 cells.

The specimen was ileal tissue. The receptor comes from an adult with Crohn's disease.

CDR3 residues: CASSETQDQPQHF. DNA of the CDR3: TGCGCCAGCAGTGAGACCCAGGATCAGCCCCAGCATTTT. V and J are TRBV10-1 and TRBJ1-5; no firm D call. V dropped 2 bases and J dropped 5 bases, with 7 bases sitting between them. The CDR3 contains 13 residues. Germline-derived CDR1 and CDR2 are WNHNN and SYGVQD (reference sequence).